This passage covers 3 T cell receptor beta chains from one sample sequenced in a study of CD8 T cells in Susac syndrome. Random-hexamer reverse transcription was applied to roughly 0.45 to 1 ug RNA. TCRdb ran MiXCR on the immunoSEQ multiplex PCR reads and lists one entry per CDR3 protein. The table records almost 450,000 distinct CDR3 sequences, about 85% of them present only once. Sample: CD8+ T cells from PBMCs. The source of these receptors is a human donor with multiple sclerosis.

The rearrangement joins TRBV7-9 to TRBJ1-1; 7 positions agree with TRBD1. The ends lost 11 bases at V and 6 bases at J; junction bases unmatched: 15. CDR1 SEHNR and CDR2 FQNEAQ come from the germline V gene (reference sequence). This CDR3 has 14 residues. The CDR3 nucleotides are TGTGCCGGGATTCGAAGGGACAGCGACTCTGAAGCTTTCTTT. Encoded protein: CAGIRRDSDSEAFF.

J is TRBJ2-2 and V is TRBV12-3 or TRBV12-4; unclear D gene. The germline V and J ends were trimmed by 6 bases and 5 bases, with 13 bases remaining between them. This CDR3 spans 14 amino acids. Written as DNA, the CDR3 is TGTGCCAGCAGCCCCCCCAGGATTACCGGGGAGCTGTTTTTT. This translates into CASSPPRITGELFF.

Points on this clonotype: Relative to the germline gene, one junction end is altered; a read error may explain this. This chain links TRBV12-3 or TRBV12-4 with TRBJ1-4; weak D call: TRBD1 (6 bases). CDR3 size: 18 residues. The CDR3 is CASSLRDTTMLTNEKLFF. DNA of the CDR3: TGTGCCAGCAGTTTAAGGGACACAACAATGTTAACTAATGAAAAACTATTTTTT.